This record looks at one TCR beta chain sequence and its context. What this receptor recognizes is not known. No qualities accompany the bases; no much larger clone lies one base away. The CDR3 regions of human TCRbeta chains were subjected to immunosequencing. The paper's data handling went like this. TCRs in the repertoires were compared against a reference library of SARS-CoV-2-specific TCRs that had been generated with the MIRA antigen-specificity platform. Breadth was defined as the fraction of unique TCRs that were SARS-CoV-2-associated, and depth was defined as the fraction of total T cells that were SARS-CoV-2-associated. Using the MIRA data, each spike-specific TCR was assigned both to the spike region to which the TCR was reactive and to a CD4 or CD8 class. Log10-transformed breadth and depth values were compared by one-way ANOVA with Sidak's multiple comparisons tests. Here the immuneACCESS table is served through TCRdb, limited to in-frame sequences with V and J called. Missing clones are a known gap in these copies; in checked studies unresolved V genes cover under half, and the rest lacks a known reason. D and trimming were read from the DNA, whereas the V and J calls and clone size are those reported in that table. The table for this sample lists about 120,000 clones; around nine tenths of them were counted only once. The ten top clones hold roughly 1.1% of the sample.

According to the germline V gene, CDR1 reads MNHEY and CDR2 reads SVGAGI. Including the terminal cysteine and phenylalanine, the CDR3 comprises 16 residues. Here the CDR3 DNA is all that survives: 48 bases in frame from base 1. V was cut back by 2 bases and J by 5 bases, leaving a gap of 15 bases between them. The time point label of this sample denotes: baseline before first vaccination. Samples from vaccinated people were obtained from the UK trials COV001 and COV002, which included a single-blind randomized controlled phase 2/3 trial of AZD1222 (ChAdOx1 nCoV-19) in healthy adults. For TCRbeta chain sequencing, PBMC samples from trial participants were taken at day 0 and at day 28 after the second dose. The sample originates from a study of T cell responses to AZD1222 COVID-19 vaccine (dated by TCRdb to the early 2020s). Study-wide context: AZD1222 recipients with second doses at about 4 weeks or about 12 weeks were pooled, because spike-specific TCR depth and breadth did not differ between schedules. Trial participants were enrolled into age subgroups of 18-55, 56-69 and 70-plus years, which contained about 150, 28 and 57 TCR-sequenced participants, respectively. TCR sequencing was performed for about 250 trial participants, of whom about 200 were given two doses of AZD1222 and roughly 25 were given two doses of MenACWY control vaccine. The investigation overall reported the following: The 56-69-year group was small, and its depth increase did not reach significance, likely because of low power. Conclusions about previously exposed vaccinees are limited because only six or seven AZD1222 recipients were SARS-CoV-2 seropositive at baseline. Epitopes outside the regions mutated in the B.1.351 and B.1.1.7 variants were reportedly recognized by nearly half of the unique spike-specific TCRs. Because no samples from the day 14 peak response were available, repertoires could be characterized only after the peak T cell response. The vaccine-associated CD4 TCRs covered the entire spike protein, and the dominant responses fell in regions 160-218 and 743-854. Participants were mostly white British, with more females than males. The authors suggested clonal diversity may have been underestimated. Spike-specific TCR breadth and depth rose significantly after two AZD1222 doses compared with day 0 and with MenACWY recipients.

This sequence originates from an adult in good health. The sequencing used peripheral blood, collected on day 0 of AZD1222 vaccination. This chain is built from TRBV6-5 and TRBJ2-2; the D segment could be TRBD2, given 6 matching bases. The CDR3 here reads CASSYPGGAWTGELFF. At the DNA level, the sequence is TGTGCCAGCAGTTACCCCGGCGGGGCCTGGACCGGGGAGCTGTTTTTT.